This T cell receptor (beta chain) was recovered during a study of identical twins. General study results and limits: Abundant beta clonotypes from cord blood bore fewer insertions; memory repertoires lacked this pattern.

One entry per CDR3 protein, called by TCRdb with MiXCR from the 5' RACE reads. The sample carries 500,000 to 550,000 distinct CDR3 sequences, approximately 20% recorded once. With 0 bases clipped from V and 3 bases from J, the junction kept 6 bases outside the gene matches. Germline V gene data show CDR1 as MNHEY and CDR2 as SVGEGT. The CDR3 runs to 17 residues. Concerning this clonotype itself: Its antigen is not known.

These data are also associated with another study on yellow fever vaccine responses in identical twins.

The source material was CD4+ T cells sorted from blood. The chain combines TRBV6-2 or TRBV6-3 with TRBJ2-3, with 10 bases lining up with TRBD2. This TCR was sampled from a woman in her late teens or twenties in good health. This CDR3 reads CASSYSSSGGATDTQYF. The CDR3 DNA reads TGTGCCAGCAGTTACTCGTCCAGCGGGGGGGCAACAGATACGCAGTATTTT.